This TCR beta chain was documented in a study of blood T cell repertoires in COVID-19. Study-level background: The origin of the acute and convalescent COVID-19 samples was the United States, Italy and Spain. Sources were T cells, B-cell-depleted T cells, or PBMCs; the material itself was cDNA or gDNA.

The authors' processing: It was from reference gene primer amplification that nucleated cell counts were estimated. Sequencing was performed with immunoSEQ multiplex PCR; in TCRdb, only in-frame clones are kept and a portion is missing. The D gene and trimming were derived from the DNA, and the V and J assignments and clone size from that table. The profile shows 250,000 or so clones, over 80% of them singletons. With V trimmed by 8 bases and J by 5 bases, 3 bases remained unmatched. The germline V gene has CDR1 LNHNV and CDR2 YYDKDF (reference sequence). The CDR3 consists of 12 residues. This chain connects TRBV15 to TRBJ2-7; 10 bases are shared with TRBD1. This clonotype originated in a human donor in a cohort sampled during active COVID-19. The sequenced sample was peripheral blood. For the CDR3, the DNA is TGTGCCACCGAGGGACAGGGGAACGAGCAGTACTTC. Its protein product is CATEGQGNEQYF.